The entry that follows covers one TCR beta chain sequence. Its target is not known. This specimen belongs to a study of cytotoxic CD8 clonotypes in ibrutinib-treated CLL. Study-wide context: Patients attained about 25 partial and 2 complete responses; at median about 70 months, about 14 remained remitted while about twelve progressed.

Per the germline V gene, CDR1 is MNHNS and CDR2 is SASEGT. The V end was cut by 4 bases, the J end by 3 bases, with 15 bases between. The CDR3 spans 15 residues. Produced via immunoSEQ multiplex PCR; TCRdb's table is partial and in-frame only. The sample lists approximately 150,000 clones; under 85% were seen once. Whole-study findings and limits: Private clonotypes, not public ones, expanded at ibrutinib response. Collection times varied between progressing and sustained-remission patients.

The rearrangement joins TRBV6-1 to TRBJ1-1, with D unresolved. This sequence originates from a human donor with chronic lymphocytic leukemia. The source was PBMCs, collected after 24 months of ibrutinib treatment. The CDR3 loop reads CASSVSPGLHTEAFF. CDR3 coding DNA: TGTGCCAGCAGTGTCTCTCCGGGGTTGCACACTGAAGCTTTCTTT.